Below, 12 T cell receptor beta chains from the same sample are listed, as sequenced in a study of identical twins (dated by TCRdb to 2016 to 2017). Library prep was done by 5' RACE. For sequencing, an Illumina HiSeq 2000 was employed. The public reads were run again by TCRdb, first through fastp at Q25 and then through MiXCR, and only productive beta chains were kept. For every CDR3 protein sequence, its rows merge into one entry that carries the most common genes and DNA. The sample table records around 670,000 distinct CDR3 sequences; roughly 6.2% of these occur just once. 1.5% to 2% of the sample lies in the top ten. What was sequenced was naive T cells sorted from blood. This specimen's cell subset or site label, interpreted: cells isolated with a human naive T-cell isolation kit. The receptor source for this set is a man aged 18-30 years in good health.

J is TRBJ2-2 and V is TRBV5-1; 11 bases align to TRBD2. CDR3 length: 17 residues. Unmatched junction bases numbered 10, after V lost 3 bases and J lost 6 bases. Germline CDR1 and CDR2: SGHRS and YFSETQ. The CDR3 is CASSSTPSGRLSGELFF. DNA of the CDR3: TGCGCCAGCAGCTCTACCCCTAGCGGGAGGTTGTCCGGGGAGCTGTTTTTT.

The chain links TRBV20-1 to TRBJ1-5, with D perhaps matching TRBD1 (5 bases). The CDR3 runs 15 residues. V gave up 2 bases and J gave up 6 bases, with 17 bases separating them. The germline V gene encodes CDR1 DFQATT and CDR2 SNEGSKA (reference sequence). The CDR3 region has the DNA TGCAGTGCTAGACGGGACTTTGATGAAGGTCAGCCCCAGCATTTT. Encoded protein: CSARRDFDEGQPQHF.

This clonotype was seen at least ten times. The V gene is TRBV21-1, the J gene TRBJ1-2. TRBV21-1 represents a pseudogene. The CDR3 is 12 residues long. The CDR3 protein is CASSPLLYGYTF. As DNA, the CDR3 is TGTGCCAGCAGCCCCCTCCTTTATGGCTACACCTTC.

This clonotype occurred many times. V usage is TRBV20-1 and J usage is TRBJ2-7; D is uncertain. The germline V and J ends were trimmed by 0 bases and 0 bases, with 12 bases remaining between them. CDR3 size: 15 residues. The germline gives CDR1 DFQATT, CDR2 SNEGSKA (reference sequence). The CDR3 protein is CSARDGESSSYEQYF. The CDR3 DNA sequence: TGCAGTGCTAGAGATGGAGAGTCTAGCTCCTACGAGCAGTACTTC.

There are a few counts of this clonotype. The chain carries TRBV11-2 and TRBJ2-1; 13 bases are shared with TRBD2. The CDR3 length is 15 residues. Germline lookup yields CDR1 SGHAT and CDR2 FQNNGV. V lost 4 bases, J lost 8 bases, and 5 bases stayed unmatched. CDR3 nucleotides: TGTGCCAGCAGCTCGACTAGCGGGAGGTACTATGAGCAGTTCTTC. It yields the protein CASSSTSGRYYEQFF.

In this sample, this clonotype turned up a few times. The rearrangement uses TRBV3-1 and TRBJ2-1; TRBD2 agrees at 11 bases. J gave up 9 bases and V 5 bases, and 6 bases lay outside the gene matches. CDR1 and CDR2 (germline): LGHDT, YNNKEL (reference sequence). CDR3 length equals 14 residues. CDR3 loop: CASSFLAGGSEQFF. As DNA, the CDR3 is TGTGCCAGCAGCTTCCTAGCGGGAGGCAGTGAGCAGTTCTTC.

The rearrangement links TRBV4-1 to TRBJ2-7; D possibly corresponds to TRBD2 (6 bases). V was pared by 3 bases and J by 2 bases, with 14 bases between. CDR3 length equals 15 residues. CDR1 and CDR2 from the germline V gene are MGHRA and YSYEKL. In DNA, the CDR3 is TGCGCCAGCAGCCAGAACCACGGGACTGCCTACGAGCAGTACTTC. Translation: CASSQNHGTAYEQYF.

This clonotype was observed at least ten times. This rearrangement joins TRBV20-1 to TRBJ2-3, with 13 positions matching TRBD2. Trimming took 5 bases from V and 2 from J; bases not matched to a gene: 16. Germline V CDR1 and CDR2: DFQATT, SNEGSKA (reference sequence). The CDR3 loop spans 19 amino acids. As DNA, the CDR3 is TGCAGTGCTTCGAGACAGGGACTAGCGGGACAGAGCCCCACAGATACGCAGTATTTT. Translated: CSASRQGLAGQSPTDTQYF.

The gene calls are TRBV11-2 and TRBJ2-7, with 13 bases fitting TRBD2. CDR1 and CDR2 from the germline V gene are SGHAT and FQNNGV. J was trimmed by 2 bases and V by 1 base; bases with no gene match: 5. CDR3 length: 17 residues. The CDR3 spells CASSLVPTSGRAYEQYF. The CDR3 coding sequence is TGTGCCAGCAGCTTAGTTCCTACTAGCGGGAGGGCCTACGAGCAGTACTTC. Together with reference TRBV11-2 and TRBJ2-7, the CDR3 gives the full variable domain: EAGVAQSPRYKIIEKRQSVAFWCNPISGHATLYWYQQILGQGPKLLIQFQNNGVVDDSQLPKDRFSAERLKGVDSTLKIQPAKLEDSAVYLCASSLVPTSGRAYEQYFGPGTRLTVT.

This clonotype occurred many times. The chain joins TRBV12-3 or TRBV12-4 to TRBJ2-5, with 7 bases identical to TRBD1. The CDR3 is 15 residues long. The J segment lost 3 bases and the V segment lost 1 base, leaving 5 bases of the junction unmatched. CDR3 nucleotide sequence: TGTGCCAGCAGTTTAGTCGGACAGGTCGAAGAGACCCAGTACTTC. The encoded protein is CASSLVGQVEETQYF.

The chain carries TRBV10-3 and TRBJ2-5, with 10 nucleotides matching TRBD2. The CDR3 contains 15 residues. V lost 7 bases, J lost 1 base, and 6 bases stayed unmatched. Germline values: CDR1 ENHRY, CDR2 SYGVKD. The CDR3 DNA reads TGTGCCATCACGACGCGACTAGCGGGCCAAGAGACCCAGTACTTC. Encoded protein: CAITTRLAGQETQYF.

CDR3 residues: CASSQGIAGAMDEQFF. DNA of the CDR3: TGTGCCAGCAGCCAGGGAATAGCGGGAGCAATGGATGAGCAGTTCTTC. This sequence joins TRBV14 and TRBJ2-1; 9 positions agree with TRBD2. Unmatched junction bases numbered 11, after V lost 3 bases and J lost 8 bases. The CDR3 sequence is 16 residues long. Per the germline V gene, CDR1 is SGHDN and CDR2 is FVKESK.